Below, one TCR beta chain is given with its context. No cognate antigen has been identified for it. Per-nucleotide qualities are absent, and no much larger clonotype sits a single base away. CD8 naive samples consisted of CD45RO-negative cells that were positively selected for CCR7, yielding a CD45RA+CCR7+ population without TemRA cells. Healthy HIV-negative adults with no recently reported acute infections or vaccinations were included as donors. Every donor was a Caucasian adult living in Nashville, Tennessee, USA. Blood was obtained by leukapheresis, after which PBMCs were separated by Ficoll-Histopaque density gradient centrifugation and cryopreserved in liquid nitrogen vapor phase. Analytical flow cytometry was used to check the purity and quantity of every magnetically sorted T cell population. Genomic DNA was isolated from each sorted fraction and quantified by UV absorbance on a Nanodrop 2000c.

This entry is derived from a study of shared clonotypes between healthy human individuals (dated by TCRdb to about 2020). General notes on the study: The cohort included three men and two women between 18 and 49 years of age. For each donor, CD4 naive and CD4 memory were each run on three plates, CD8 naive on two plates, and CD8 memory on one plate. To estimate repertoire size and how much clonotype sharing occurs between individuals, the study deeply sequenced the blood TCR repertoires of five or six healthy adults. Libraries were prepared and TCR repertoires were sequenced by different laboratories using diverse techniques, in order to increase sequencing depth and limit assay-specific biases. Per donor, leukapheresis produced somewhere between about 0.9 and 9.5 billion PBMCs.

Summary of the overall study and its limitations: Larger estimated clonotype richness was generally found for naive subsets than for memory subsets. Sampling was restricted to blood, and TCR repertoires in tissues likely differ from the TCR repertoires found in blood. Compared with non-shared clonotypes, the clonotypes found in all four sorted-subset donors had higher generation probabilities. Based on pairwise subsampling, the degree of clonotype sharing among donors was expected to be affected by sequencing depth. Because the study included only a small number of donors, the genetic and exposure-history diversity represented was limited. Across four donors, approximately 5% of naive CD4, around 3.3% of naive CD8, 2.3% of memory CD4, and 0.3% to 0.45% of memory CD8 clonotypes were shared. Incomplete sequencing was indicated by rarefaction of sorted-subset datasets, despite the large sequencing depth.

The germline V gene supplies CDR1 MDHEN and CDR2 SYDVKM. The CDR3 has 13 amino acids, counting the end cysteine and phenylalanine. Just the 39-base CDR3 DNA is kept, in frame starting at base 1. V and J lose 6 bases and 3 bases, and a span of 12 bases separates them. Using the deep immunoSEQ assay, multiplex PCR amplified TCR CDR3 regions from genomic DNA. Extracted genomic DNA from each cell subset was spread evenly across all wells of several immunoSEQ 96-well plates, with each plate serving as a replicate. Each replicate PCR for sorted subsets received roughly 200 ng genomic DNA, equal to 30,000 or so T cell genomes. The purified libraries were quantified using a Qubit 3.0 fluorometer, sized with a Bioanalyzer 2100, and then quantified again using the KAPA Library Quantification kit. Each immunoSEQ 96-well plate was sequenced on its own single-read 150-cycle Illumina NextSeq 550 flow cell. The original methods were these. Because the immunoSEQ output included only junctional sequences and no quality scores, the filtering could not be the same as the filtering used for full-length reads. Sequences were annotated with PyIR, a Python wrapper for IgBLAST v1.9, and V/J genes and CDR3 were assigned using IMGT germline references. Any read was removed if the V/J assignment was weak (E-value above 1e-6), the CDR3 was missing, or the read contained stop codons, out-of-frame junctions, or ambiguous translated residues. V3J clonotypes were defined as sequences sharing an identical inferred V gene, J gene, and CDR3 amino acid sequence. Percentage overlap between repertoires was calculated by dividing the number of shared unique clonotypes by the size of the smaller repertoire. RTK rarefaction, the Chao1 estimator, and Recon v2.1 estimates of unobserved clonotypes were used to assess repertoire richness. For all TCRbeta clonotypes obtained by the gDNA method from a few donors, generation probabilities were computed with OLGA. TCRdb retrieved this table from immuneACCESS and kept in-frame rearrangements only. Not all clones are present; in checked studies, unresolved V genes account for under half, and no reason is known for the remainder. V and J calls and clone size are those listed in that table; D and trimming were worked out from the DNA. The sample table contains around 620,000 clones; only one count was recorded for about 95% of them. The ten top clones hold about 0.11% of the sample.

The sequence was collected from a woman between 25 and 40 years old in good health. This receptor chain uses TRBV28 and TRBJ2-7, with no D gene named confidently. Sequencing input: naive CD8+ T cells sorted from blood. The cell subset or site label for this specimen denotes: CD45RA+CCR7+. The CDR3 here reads CASSPSTGYEQYF. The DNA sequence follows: TGTGCCAGCAGCCCTTCGACGGGCTACGAGCAGTACTTC.